Given below is one T cell receptor beta chain in context. Assay: immunoSEQ multiplex PCR; the TCRdb copy retains only in-frame clones and omits some. This table holds 90,000 or so clones, roughly four fifths found once. The time point is: after dendritic cell vaccination, including at tumor progression/relapse. This sample is drawn from a study of glioma-infiltrating T cells after dendritic cell vaccination. V dropped 2 bases and J dropped 1; count of bases not matched to a gene: 2. Germline V gene lookup returns CDR1 SGHRS and CDR2 YFSETQ. The CDR3 covers 14 residues. V gene TRBV5-1 combines with J gene TRBJ1-1, with 7 bases fitting TRBD1. Sequencing used blood, obtained after dendritic cell vaccination. The receptor was isolated from a human donor with glioblastoma. CDR3 protein: CASSFRDRNTEAFF. The CDR3 DNA sequence: TGCGCCAGCAGCTTCCGGGACAGGAACACTGAAGCTTTCTTT. Full variable domain (rest looked up from reference TRBV5-1 and TRBJ1-1): KAGVTQTPRYLIKTRGQQVTLSCSPISGHRSVSWYQQTPGQGLQFLFEYFSETQRNKGNFPGRFSGRQFSNSRSEMNVSTLELGDSALYLCASSFRDRNTEAFFGQGTRLTVV.